This TCR beta chain was sequenced for a study of shared clonotypes between healthy human individuals. In the naive CD8 group, cells lacked CD45RO and were positively selected for CCR7, so terminally differentiated effector memory CD45RA+ cells were left out. The length of the CDR3 is 13 residues. V was cut by 2 bases and J by 6 bases, with 7 bases left in between. The germline V gene has CDR1 MDHEN and CDR2 SYDVKM. Method: immunoSEQ multiplex PCR; TCRdb's copy keeps in-frame clones and lacks some. The sample carries about 2 million clones, about 95% recorded once. The TCR was taken from a young man in good health. Sample: naive CD8+ T cells sorted from blood. This chain links TRBV28 with TRBJ1-4, with D unclear. This CDR3 is CASSLGTDEKLFF. CDR3 nucleotide sequence: TGTGCCAGCAGTTTAGGTACAGATGAAAAACTGTTTTTT.